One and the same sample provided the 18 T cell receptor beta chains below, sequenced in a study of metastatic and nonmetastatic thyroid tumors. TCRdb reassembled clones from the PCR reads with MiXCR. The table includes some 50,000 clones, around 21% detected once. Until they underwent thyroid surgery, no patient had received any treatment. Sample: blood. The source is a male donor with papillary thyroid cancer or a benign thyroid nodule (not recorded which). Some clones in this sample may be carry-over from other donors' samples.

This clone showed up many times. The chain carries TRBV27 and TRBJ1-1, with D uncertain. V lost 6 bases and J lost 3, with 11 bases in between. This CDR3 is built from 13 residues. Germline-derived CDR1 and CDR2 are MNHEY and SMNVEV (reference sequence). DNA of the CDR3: TGTGCCAGCAGCCATGCTTGGGACACTGAAGCTTTCTTT. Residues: CASSHAWDTEAFF.

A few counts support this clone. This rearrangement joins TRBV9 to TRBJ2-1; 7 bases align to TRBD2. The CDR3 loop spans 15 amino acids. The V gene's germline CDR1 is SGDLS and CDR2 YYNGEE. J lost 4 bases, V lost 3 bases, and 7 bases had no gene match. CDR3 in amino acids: CASSASLAAYNEQFF. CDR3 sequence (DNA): TGTGCCAGCAGCGCGTCGCTAGCGGCTTACAATGAGCAGTTCTTC.

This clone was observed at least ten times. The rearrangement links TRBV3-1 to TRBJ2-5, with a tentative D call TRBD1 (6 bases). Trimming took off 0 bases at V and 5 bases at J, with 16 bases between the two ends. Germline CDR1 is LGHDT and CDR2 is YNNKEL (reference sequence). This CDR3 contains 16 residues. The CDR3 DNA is TGTGCCAGCAGCCAAGATACGACAGGACGCGGGGAGACCCAGTACTTC. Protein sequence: CASSQDTTGRGETQYF.

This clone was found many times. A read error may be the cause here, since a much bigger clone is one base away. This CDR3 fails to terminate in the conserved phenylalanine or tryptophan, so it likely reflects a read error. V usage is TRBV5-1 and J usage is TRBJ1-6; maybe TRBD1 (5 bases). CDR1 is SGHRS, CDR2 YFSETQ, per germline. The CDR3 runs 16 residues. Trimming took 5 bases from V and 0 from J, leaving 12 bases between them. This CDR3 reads CASRADGHSYNSPLHL. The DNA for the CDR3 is TGCGCCAGCAGGGCGGACGGACACTCCTATAATTCACCCCTCCACCTT.

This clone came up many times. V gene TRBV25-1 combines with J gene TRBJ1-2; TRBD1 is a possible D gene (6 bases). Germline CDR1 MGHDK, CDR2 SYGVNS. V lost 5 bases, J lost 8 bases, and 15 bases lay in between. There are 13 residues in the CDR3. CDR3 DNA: TGTGCCAGCAGTCGACAGGAGCGGCGAGGCTACACCTTC. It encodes CASSRQERRGYTF.

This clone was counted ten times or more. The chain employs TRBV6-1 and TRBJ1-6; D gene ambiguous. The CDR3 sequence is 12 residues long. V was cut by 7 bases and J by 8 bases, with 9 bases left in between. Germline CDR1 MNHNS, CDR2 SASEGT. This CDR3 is CASIPWDSPLHF. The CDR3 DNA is TGTGCCAGCATCCCTTGGGATTCACCCCTCCACTTT.

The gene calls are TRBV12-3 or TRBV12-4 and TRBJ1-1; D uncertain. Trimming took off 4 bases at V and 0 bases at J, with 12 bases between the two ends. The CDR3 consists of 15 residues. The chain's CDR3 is CASSYRREMNTEAFF. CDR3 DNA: TGTGCCAGCAGTTATAGACGCGAGATGAACACTGAAGCTTTCTTT.

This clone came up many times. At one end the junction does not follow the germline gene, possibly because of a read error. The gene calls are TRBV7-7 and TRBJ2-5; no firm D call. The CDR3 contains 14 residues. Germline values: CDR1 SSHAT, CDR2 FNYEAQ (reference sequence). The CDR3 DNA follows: TGTGCTAGCAGCCCAGAGGCGGCCCAAGAGACCCAGTACTTC. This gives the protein CASSPEAAQETQYF.

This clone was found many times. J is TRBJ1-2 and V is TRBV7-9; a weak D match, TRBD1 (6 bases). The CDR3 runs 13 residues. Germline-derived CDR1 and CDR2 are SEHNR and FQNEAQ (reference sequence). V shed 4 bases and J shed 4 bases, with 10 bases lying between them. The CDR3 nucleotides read TGTGCCAGCAGCTCGGACAGTCTCTATGGCTACACCTTC. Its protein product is CASSSDSLYGYTF.

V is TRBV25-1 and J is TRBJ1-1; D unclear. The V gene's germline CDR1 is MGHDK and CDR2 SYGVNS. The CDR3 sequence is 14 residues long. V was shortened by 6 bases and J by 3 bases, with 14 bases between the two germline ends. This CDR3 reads CASRHAMDYTEAFF. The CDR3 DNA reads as TGTGCCAGCAGGCACGCGATGGACTACACTGAAGCTTTCTTT.

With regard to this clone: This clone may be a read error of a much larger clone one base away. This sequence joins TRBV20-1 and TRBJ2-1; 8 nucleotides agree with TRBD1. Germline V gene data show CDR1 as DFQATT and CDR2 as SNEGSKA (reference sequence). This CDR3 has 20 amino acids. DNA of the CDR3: TGCAGTGCCGCCCGGAGGGACAGGAGCGATTCATCCCCCTCCTACAATGGGCAGTTCTTC. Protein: CSAARRDRSDSSPSYNGQFF.

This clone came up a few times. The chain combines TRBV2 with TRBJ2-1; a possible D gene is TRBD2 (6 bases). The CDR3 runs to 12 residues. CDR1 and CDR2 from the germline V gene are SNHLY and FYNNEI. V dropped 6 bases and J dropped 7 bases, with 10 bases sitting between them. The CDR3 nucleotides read TGTGCCAGCAGGGTCAGCGGGAATGAGCAGTTCTTC. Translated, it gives CASRVSGNEQFF.

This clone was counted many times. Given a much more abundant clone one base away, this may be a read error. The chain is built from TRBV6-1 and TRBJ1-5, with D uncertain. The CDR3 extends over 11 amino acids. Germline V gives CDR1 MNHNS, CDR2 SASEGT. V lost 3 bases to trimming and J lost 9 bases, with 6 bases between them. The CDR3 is CASSDTVPQHF. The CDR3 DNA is TGTGCCAGCAGTGATACAGTGCCCCAGCATTTT.

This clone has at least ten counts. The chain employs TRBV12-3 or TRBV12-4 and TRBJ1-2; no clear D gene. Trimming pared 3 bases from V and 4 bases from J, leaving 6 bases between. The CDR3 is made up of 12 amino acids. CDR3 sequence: CASSFDAYGYTF. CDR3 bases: TGTGCCAGCAGTTTCGACGCCTATGGCTACACCTTC.

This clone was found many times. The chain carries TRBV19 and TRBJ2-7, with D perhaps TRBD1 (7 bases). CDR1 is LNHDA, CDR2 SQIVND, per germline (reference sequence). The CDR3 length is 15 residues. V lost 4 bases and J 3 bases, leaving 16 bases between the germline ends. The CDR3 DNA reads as TGTGCCAGTAGTACCCAGGGCAGGGGGGTCTACGAGCAGTACTTC. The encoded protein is CASSTQGRGVYEQYF.

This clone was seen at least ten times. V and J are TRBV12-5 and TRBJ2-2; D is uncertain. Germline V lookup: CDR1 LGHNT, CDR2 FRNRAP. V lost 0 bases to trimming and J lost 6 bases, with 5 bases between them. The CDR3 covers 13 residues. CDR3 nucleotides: TGTGCTAGTGGTTTGGTTTCGGCCGGGGAGCTGTTTTTT. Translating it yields CASGLVSAGELFF.

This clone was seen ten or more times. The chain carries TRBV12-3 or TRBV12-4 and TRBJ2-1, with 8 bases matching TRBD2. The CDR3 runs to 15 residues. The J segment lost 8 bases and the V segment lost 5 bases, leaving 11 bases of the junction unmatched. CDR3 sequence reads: CASSLGRRGAYEQFF. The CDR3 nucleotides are TGTGCCAGCAGTCTCGGTAGGCGGGGGGCCTATGAGCAGTTCTTC.

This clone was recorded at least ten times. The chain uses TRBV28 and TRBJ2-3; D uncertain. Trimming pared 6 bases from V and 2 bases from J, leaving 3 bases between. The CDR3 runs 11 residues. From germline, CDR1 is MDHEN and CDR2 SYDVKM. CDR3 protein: CASRYTDTQYF. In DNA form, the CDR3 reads TGTGCCAGCAGATACACAGATACGCAGTATTTT.